This T cell receptor beta chain was identified during a study of control samples from healthy donors and cancer patients. TCRdb's copy holds only in-frame clones and misses some; the assay was immunoSEQ multiplex PCR. This table holds approximately 83,000 clones, about 92% found once. Sequencing was performed on blood. This TCR was recovered from a woman under 40 in good health.

CDR3 in DNA: TGTGCCAGTGTCGGGGCAGATAACCAAGAGACCCAGTACTTC. Translated: CASVGADNQETQYF. V and J are TRBV27 and TRBJ2-5; D tentatively reads TRBD1 or TRBD2 (5 bases each). With 9 bases removed from V and 0 bases from J, the gap between germline ends came to 14 bases. This CDR3 has 14 residues. Germline lookup yields CDR1 MNHEY and CDR2 SMNVEV (reference sequence).